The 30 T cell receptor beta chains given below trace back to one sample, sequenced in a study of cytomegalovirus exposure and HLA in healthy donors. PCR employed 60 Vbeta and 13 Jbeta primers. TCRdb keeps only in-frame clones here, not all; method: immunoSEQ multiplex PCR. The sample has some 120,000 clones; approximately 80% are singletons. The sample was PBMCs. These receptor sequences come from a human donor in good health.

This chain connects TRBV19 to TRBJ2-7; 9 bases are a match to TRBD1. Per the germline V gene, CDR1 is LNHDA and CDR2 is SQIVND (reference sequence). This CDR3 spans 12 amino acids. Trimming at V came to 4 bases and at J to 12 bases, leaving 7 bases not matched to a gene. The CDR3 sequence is CASSTGQGYLYF. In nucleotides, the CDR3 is TGTGCCAGTAGTACGGGACAGGGCTACTTGTACTTC. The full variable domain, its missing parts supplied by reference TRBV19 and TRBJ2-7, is DGGITQSPKYLFRKEGQNVTLSCEQNLNHDAMYWYRQDPGQGLRLIYYSQIVNDFQKGDIAEGYSVSREKKESFPLTVTSAQKNPTAFYLCASSTGQGYLYFGPGTRLTVT.

The DNA of the CDR3 is TGCGCCAGCAGCCAAGATCGGCCTTCAGGGCCTCGAAGAAACACCGGGGAGCTGTTTTTT. Translated: CASSQDRPSGPRRNTGELFF. The chain couples TRBV4-1 to TRBJ2-2, with TRBD1 as a possible D gene (5 bases). The length of the CDR3 is 20 residues. Trimming removed 0 bases from V and 2 bases from J, with 22 bases in between. The germline CDR1 and CDR2 sequences are MGHRA and YSYEKL.

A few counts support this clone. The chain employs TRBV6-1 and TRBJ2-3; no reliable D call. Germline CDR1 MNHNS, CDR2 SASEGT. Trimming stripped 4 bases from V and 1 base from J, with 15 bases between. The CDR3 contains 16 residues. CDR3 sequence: CASSVLPRPRTDTQYF. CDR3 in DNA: TGTGCCAGCAGTGTTTTACCGCGCCCCCGCACAGATACGCAGTATTTT.

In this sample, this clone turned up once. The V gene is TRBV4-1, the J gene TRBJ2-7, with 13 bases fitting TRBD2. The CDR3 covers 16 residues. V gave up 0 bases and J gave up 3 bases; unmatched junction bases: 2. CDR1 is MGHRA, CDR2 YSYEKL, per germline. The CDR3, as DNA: TGCGCCAGCAGCCAAGAATGGACTAGCGGGGGCTACGAGCAGTACTTC. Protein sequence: CASSQEWTSGGYEQYF.

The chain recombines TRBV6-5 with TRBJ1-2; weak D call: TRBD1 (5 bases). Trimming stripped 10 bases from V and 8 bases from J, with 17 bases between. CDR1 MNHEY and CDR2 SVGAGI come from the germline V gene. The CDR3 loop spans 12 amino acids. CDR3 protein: CAIAVPGKGYTF. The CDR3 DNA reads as TGTGCCATAGCAGTCCCAGGGAAAGGCTACACCTTC.

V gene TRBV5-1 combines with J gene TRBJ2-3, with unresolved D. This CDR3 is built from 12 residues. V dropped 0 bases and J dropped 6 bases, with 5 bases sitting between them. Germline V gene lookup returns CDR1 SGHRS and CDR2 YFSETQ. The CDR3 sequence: CASSLAADTQYF. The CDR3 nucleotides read TGCGCCAGCAGCTTGGCCGCGGATACGCAGTATTTT.

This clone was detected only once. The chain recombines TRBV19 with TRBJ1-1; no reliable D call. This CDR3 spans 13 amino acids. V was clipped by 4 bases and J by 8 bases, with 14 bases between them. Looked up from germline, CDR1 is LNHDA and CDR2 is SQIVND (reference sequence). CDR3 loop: CASSNPQRREAFF. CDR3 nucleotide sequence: TGTGCCAGTAGTAACCCCCAGCGGAGAGAAGCTTTCTTT.

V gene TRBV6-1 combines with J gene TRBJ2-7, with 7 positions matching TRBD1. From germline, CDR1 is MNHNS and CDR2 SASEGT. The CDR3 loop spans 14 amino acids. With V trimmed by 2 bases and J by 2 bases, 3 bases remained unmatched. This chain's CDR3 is CASSEWQGAYEQYF. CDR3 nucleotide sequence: TGTGCCAGCAGTGAATGGCAGGGGGCCTACGAGCAGTACTTC.

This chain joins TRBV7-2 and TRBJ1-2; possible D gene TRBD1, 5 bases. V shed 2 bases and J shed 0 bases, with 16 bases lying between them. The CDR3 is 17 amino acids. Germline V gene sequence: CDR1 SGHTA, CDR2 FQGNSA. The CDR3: CASSLNGGPGANYGYTF. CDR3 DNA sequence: TGTGCCAGCAGCTTAAACGGGGGTCCGGGCGCTAACTATGGCTACACCTTC.

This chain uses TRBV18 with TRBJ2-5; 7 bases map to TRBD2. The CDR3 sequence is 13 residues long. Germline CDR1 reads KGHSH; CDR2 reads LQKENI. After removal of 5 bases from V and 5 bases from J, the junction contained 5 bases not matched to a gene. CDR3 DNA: TGTGCCAGCTCATCGGGACTACGGGAGACCCAGTACTTC. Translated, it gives CASSSGLRETQYF.

As DNA, the CDR3 is TGTGCCAGCAGTGCTACAGGGGAAGAGCAGTACTTC. Amino acid sequence: CASSATGEEQYF. The J gene is TRBJ2-7, the V gene TRBV6-6, with 7 bases identical to TRBD1. With V trimmed by 5 bases and J by 7 bases, 5 bases remained unmatched. Germline V gene sequence: CDR1 MNHNY, CDR2 SVGAGI (reference sequence). The CDR3 has 12 amino acids.

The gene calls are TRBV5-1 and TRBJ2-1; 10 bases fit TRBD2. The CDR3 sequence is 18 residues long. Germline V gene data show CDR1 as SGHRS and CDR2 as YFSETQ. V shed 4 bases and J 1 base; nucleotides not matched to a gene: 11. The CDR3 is CASSMDPLAGGSYNEQFF. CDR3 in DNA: TGCGCCAGCAGCATGGACCCCTTAGCGGGGGGTTCCTACAATGAGCAGTTCTTC.

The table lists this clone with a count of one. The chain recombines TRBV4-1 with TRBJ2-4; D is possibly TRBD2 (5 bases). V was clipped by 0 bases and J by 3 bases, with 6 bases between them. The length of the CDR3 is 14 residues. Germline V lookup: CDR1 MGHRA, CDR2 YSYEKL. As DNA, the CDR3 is TGCGCCAGCAGCCAAGAAGAGGGCAAAAACATTCAGTACTTC. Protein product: CASSQEEGKNIQYF.

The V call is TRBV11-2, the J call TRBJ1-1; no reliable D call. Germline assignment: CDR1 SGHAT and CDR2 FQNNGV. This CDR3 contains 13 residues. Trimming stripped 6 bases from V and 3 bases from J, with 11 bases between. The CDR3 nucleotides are TGTGCCAGCAGTCTAGTGGAGCACACTGAAGCTTTCTTT. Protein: CASSLVEHTEAFF.

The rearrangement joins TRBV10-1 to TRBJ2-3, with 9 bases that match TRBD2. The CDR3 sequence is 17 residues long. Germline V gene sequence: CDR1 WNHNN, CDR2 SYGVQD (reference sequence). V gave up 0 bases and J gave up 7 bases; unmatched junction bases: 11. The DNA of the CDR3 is TGCGCCAGCAGTGAGTCCCGGCTAGCGGGACGGAGGTATACGCAGTATTTT. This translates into CASSESRLAGRRYTQYF.

The CDR3 loop is CASSPSAGGALGGYTF. The CDR3 DNA is TGTGCCAGCAGCCCATCGGCAGGGGGTGCCCTGGGGGGCTACACCTTC. The gene calls are TRBV7-3 and TRBJ1-2; 7 bases fit TRBD1. Trimming cost V 5 bases and J 8 bases; bases outside gene matches: 17. This CDR3 is built from 16 residues. CDR1 is SGHTA and CDR2 is FQGTGA in the germline V gene.

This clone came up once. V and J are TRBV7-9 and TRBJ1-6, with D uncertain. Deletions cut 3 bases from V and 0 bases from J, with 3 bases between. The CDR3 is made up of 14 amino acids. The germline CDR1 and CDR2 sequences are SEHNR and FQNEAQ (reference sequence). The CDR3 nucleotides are TGTGCCAGCAGCTTTAGCTCCTATAATTCACCCCTCCACTTT. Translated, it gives CASSFSSYNSPLHF.

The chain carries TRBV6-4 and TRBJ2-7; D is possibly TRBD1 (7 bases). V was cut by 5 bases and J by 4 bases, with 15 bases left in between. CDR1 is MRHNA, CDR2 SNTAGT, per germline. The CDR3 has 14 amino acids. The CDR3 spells CASSYFPGGYEQYF. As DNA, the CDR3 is TGTGCCAGCAGTTACTTTCCAGGGGGGTACGAGCAGTACTTC.

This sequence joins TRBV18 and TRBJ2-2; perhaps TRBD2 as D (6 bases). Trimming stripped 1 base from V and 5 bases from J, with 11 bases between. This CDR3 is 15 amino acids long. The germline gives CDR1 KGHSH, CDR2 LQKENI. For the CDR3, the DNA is TGTGCCAGCTCACCACGAACGGGGGATACCGGGGAGCTGTTTTTT. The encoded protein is CASSPRTGDTGELFF.

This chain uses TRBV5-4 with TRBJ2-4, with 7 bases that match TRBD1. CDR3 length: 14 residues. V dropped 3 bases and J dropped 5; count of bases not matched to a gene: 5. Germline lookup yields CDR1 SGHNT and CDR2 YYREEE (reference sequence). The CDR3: CASSSRQGQNIQYF. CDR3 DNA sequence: TGTGCCAGCAGCTCCCGACAGGGACAAAACATTCAGTACTTC.

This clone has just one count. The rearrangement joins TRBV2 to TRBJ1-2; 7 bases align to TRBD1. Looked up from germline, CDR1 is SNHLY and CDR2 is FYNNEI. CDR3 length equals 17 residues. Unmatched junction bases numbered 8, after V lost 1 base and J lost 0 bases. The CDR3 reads CASSEDNPGQSNYGYTF. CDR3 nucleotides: TGTGCCAGCAGTGAAGACAACCCGGGACAGTCTAACTATGGCTACACCTTC.

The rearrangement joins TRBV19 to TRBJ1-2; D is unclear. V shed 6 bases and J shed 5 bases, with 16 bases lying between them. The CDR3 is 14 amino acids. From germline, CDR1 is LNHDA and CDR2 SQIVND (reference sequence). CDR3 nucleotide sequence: TGTGCCAGTAGCCGGGGAATGGTTAATTATGGCTACACCTTC. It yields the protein CASSRGMVNYGYTF.

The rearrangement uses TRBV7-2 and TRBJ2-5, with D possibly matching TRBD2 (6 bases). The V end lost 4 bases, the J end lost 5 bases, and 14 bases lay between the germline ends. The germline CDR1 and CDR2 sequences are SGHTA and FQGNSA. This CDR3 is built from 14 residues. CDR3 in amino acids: CASSSTSSRETQYF. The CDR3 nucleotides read TGTGCCAGCAGCTCAACTAGCTCCCGGGAGACCCAGTACTTC.

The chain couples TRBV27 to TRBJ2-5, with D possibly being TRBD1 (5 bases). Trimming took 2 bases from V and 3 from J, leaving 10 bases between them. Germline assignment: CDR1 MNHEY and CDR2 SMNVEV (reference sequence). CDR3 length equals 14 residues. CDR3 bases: TGTGCCAGCAGTTTAGGGGCAGGAAAAGAGACCCAGTACTTC. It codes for CASSLGAGKETQYF.

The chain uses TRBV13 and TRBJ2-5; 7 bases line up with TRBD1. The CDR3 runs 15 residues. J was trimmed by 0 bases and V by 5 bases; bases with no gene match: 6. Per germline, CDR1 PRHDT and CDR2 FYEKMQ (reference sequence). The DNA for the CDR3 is TGTGCCAGCAGCCCTCCGGGACAGTACCAAGAGACCCAGTACTTC. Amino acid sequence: CASSPPGQYQETQYF.

CDR3 DNA: TGTGCCAGGCCTACCGGGACTAGCACAGATACGCAGTATTTT. Protein product: CARPTGTSTDTQYF. The gene calls are TRBV2 and TRBJ2-3; tentatively, D is TRBD2 (6 bases). Germline V CDR1 and CDR2: SNHLY, FYNNEI. Trimming took off 9 bases at V and 0 bases at J, with 13 bases between the two ends. The CDR3 runs 14 residues.

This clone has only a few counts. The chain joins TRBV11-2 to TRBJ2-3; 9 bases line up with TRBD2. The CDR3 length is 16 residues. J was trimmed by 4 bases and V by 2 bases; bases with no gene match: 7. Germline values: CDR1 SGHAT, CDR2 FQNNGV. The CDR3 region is CASSLYGGGAPDTQYF. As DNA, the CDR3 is TGTGCCAGCAGCTTATATGGCGGGGGGGCCCCAGATACGCAGTATTTT.

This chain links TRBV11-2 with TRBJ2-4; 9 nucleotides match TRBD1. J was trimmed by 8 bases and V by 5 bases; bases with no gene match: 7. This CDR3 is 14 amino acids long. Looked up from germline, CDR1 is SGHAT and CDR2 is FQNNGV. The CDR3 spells CASSPWTGADIQYF. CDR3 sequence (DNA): TGTGCCAGCAGCCCGTGGACAGGGGCGGACATTCAGTACTTC.

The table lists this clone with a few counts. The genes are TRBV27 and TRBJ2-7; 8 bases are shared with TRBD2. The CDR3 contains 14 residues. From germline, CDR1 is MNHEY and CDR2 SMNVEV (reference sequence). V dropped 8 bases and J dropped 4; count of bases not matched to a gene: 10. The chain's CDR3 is CASSHSGNGYEQYF. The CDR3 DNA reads TGTGCCAGCTCACATAGCGGGAATGGGTACGAGCAGTACTTC.

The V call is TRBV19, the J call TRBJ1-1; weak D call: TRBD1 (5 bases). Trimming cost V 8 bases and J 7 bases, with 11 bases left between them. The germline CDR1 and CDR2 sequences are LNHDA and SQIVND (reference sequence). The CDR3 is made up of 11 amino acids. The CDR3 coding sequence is TGTGCCAGTGCGGGGGAGGGTGAAGCTTTCTTT. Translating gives CASAGEGEAFF.